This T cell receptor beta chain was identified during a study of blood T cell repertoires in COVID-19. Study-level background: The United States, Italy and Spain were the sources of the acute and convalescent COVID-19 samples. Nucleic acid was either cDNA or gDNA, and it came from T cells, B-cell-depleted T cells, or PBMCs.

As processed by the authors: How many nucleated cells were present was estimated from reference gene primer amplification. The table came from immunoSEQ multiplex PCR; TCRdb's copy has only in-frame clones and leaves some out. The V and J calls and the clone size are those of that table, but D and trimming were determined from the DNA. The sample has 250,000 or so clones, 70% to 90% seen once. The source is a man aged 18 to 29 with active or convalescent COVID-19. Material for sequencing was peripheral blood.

As DNA, the CDR3 is TGTGCCAGCAGCTTAGGAGCGCGGGACACCATATATTTT. Translation gives CASSLGARDTIYF. The J gene is TRBJ1-3, the V gene TRBV11-3; no clear D gene. Germline-derived CDR1 and CDR2 are SGHNT and YENEEA. Trimming took off 1 base at V and 8 bases at J, with 9 bases between the two ends. This CDR3 is 13 amino acids long.